This paragraph reports one T cell receptor beta chain. This entry comes from a study of shared T cell receptors in the human thymus. The CDR3 loop spans 16 amino acids. Per germline, CDR1 SGDLS and CDR2 YYNGEE. Trimming left V 0 bases short and J 0 bases short, with 13 bases between. The table came from immunoSEQ multiplex PCR; TCRdb's copy has only in-frame clones and leaves some out. The sample has hundreds of thousands of clones, more than 70% seen once. These data also featured in a second study, about human thymus T cells. From that study: Resected material from corrective heart surgery provided the thymus tissue analysed.

The J gene is TRBJ2-7, the V gene TRBV9; D is possibly TRBD1 (5 bases). The sample taken for sequencing was thymocytes. The TCR originated in a boy in the first two years of life with a congenital heart defect. CDR3 sequence (DNA): TGTGCCAGCAGCGTAGAGGCGGACACCCTCTCCTACGAGCAGTACTTC. Residues: CASSVEADTLSYEQYF.